The 21 T cell receptor beta chains reported below all come from one sample, sequenced in a study of cytomegalovirus exposure and HLA in healthy donors. Both 60 Vbeta primers and 13 Jbeta primers went into the PCR. This table comes from immunoSEQ multiplex PCR, and its TCRdb copy is limited to in-frame clones, with some not included. The data show 130,000 to 150,000 clones, less than 9.5% seen once. Sequences were obtained from PBMCs. The receptors originated from a male donor in good health and CMV-seronegative.

This clone was seen a handful of times. The J gene is TRBJ1-5, the V gene TRBV7-2; the D gene is possibly TRBD1 (6 bases). Trimming removed 4 bases from V and 0 bases from J, with 10 bases in between. The CDR3 totals 15 residues. Germline V gene lookup returns CDR1 SGHTA and CDR2 FQGNSA. The CDR3 is CASSSTGYSNQPQHF. CDR3 in DNA: TGTGCCAGCAGCTCCACAGGGTATAGCAATCAGCCCCAGCATTTT.

The chain employs TRBV4-3 and TRBJ2-7, with 7 positions matching TRBD2. The ends lost 3 bases at V and 3 bases at J; junction bases unmatched: 8. The CDR3 has 15 amino acids. Germline V gene sequence: CDR1 LGHNA, CDR2 YSLEER. The CDR3 loop is CASSQRTRSHYEQYF. The CDR3 DNA sequence: TGCGCCAGCAGCCAGCGGACTAGGTCTCACTACGAGCAGTACTTC.

V gene TRBV18 combines with J gene TRBJ2-3, with a weak D call TRBD1 (6 bases). With 1 base removed from V and 4 bases from J, the gap between germline ends came to 6 bases. Per germline, CDR1 KGHSH and CDR2 LQKENI. This CDR3 spans 13 amino acids. CDR3 sequence (DNA): TGTGCCAGCTCACCACGGGGGCCAGATACGCAGTATTTT. This gives the protein CASSPRGPDTQYF.

The table lists this clone with a few counts. This chain connects TRBV7-2 to TRBJ2-3; 11 nucleotides agree with TRBD2. The germline CDR1 and CDR2 sequences are SGHTA and FQGNSA. Germline trimming cut 3 bases from V and 4 bases from J; bases unmatched to any gene: 9. The CDR3 length is 17 residues. DNA of the CDR3: TGTGCCAGCAGCTTTATAGGCCTAGCGGGAGGCCCAGATACGCAGTATTTT. Translating gives CASSFIGLAGGPDTQYF.

This clone has a handful of counts. This chain joins TRBV6-6 and TRBJ1-6; 11 positions match TRBD1. CDR1 and CDR2 (germline): MNHNY, SVGAGI (reference sequence). V was clipped by 4 bases and J by 9 bases; unmatched bases: 2. There are 14 residues in the CDR3. The CDR3 sequence: CASSLDRGLSPLHF. CDR3 bases: TGTGCCAGCAGTTTGGACAGGGGGCTTTCACCCCTCCACTTT.

The chain employs TRBV28 and TRBJ2-1, with a tentative D call TRBD2 (6 bases). Trimming took off 5 bases at V and 2 bases at J, with 16 bases between the two ends. CDR1 is MDHEN, CDR2 SYDVKM, per germline. This CDR3 comprises 16 residues. DNA for the CDR3: TGTGCCAGCAGTCGTAAAGGGGTAGCGGCCTACAATGAGCAGTTCTTC. This gives the protein CASSRKGVAAYNEQFF.

The V and J genes are TRBV9 and TRBJ1-3, with 8 bases aligning to TRBD1. V was clipped by 4 bases and J by 7 bases; unmatched bases: 7. From germline, CDR1 is SGDLS and CDR2 YYNGEE. The CDR3 runs to 14 residues. Here the CDR3 reads CASSFPGQENTIYF. The CDR3 DNA reads as TGTGCCAGCAGCTTCCCGGGACAGGAGAACACCATATATTTT.

V and J are TRBV5-1 and TRBJ1-2; possibly TRBD1 for D (5 bases). The V gene's germline CDR1 is SGHRS and CDR2 YFSETQ. The CDR3 is 13 amino acids. Trimming removed 4 bases at V and 5 bases at J, with 12 bases between. The CDR3 DNA reads as TGCGCCAGCAGCCCGGGGACTATTTATGGCTACACCTTC. Encoded protein: CASSPGTIYGYTF.

This sequence joins TRBV29-1 and TRBJ1-1; 7 bases match TRBD1. The germline gives CDR1 SQVTM, CDR2 ANQGSEA. This CDR3 has 14 amino acids. After removal of 2 bases from V and 5 bases from J, the junction contained 8 bases not matched to a gene. The DNA of the CDR3 is TGCAGCGTTGAATCCCAGGGGGAGGATACTGAAGCTTTCTTT. It yields the protein CSVESQGEDTEAFF.

The chain carries TRBV9 and TRBJ2-2; TRBD1 might be the D (6 bases). CDR3 length equals 16 residues. Germline CDR1 reads SGDLS; CDR2 reads YYNGEE. V was shortened by 3 bases and J by 3 bases, with 15 bases between the two germline ends. The CDR3 DNA is TGTGCCAGCAGCGCCCTTAGGGGGTCAGACACCGGGGAGCTGTTTTTT. Translation gives CASSALRGSDTGELFF.

Only a few counts were recorded for this clone. The rearrangement uses TRBV7-2 and TRBJ2-7, with 8 bases fitting TRBD1. The germline V gene has CDR1 SGHTA and CDR2 FQGNSA. J gave up 2 bases and V 1 base, and 4 bases lay outside the gene matches. The CDR3 spans 15 residues. The CDR3, as DNA: TGTGCCAGCAGCTTAGGGACAGGGTTCCCCTACGAGCAGTACTTC. It yields the protein CASSLGTGFPYEQYF.

In its sample, this clone was seen a few times. The V and J genes are TRBV29-1 and TRBJ2-1; 14 bases map to TRBD2. V dropped 8 bases and J dropped 10; count of bases not matched to a gene: 7. The length of the CDR3 is 13 residues. Per the germline V gene, CDR1 is SQVTM and CDR2 is ANQGSEA. The CDR3 DNA follows: TGCAGCCTACGACTAGCGGGGGGGCGAGAGCAGTTCTTC. Amino acid sequence: CSLRLAGGREQFF.

This clone showed up just a few times. CDR3 in amino acids: CASSATGINQPQHF. CDR3 nucleotide sequence: TGTGCCAGCAGTGCGACAGGGATCAATCAGCCCCAGCATTTT. The chain uses TRBV2 and TRBJ1-5, with 7 bases fitting TRBD1. CDR1 is SNHLY and CDR2 is FYNNEI in the germline V gene. This CDR3 contains 14 residues. The V segment lost 4 bases and the J segment 3 bases; nucleotides outside the gene matches: 3.

The chain has TRBV28 and TRBJ2-7, with a tentative D call TRBD1 (6 bases). The germline V gene encodes CDR1 MDHEN and CDR2 SYDVKM. The ends were cut back, 4 bases at V and 2 bases at J, with 15 bases in the middle. The length of the CDR3 is 15 residues. Written as DNA, the CDR3 is TGTGCCAGCAGTTCCCATACAGGGAGCGCCTACGAGCAGTACTTC. Translated: CASSSHTGSAYEQYF.

The chain couples TRBV28 to TRBJ2-7; TRBD2 aligns across 9 bases. CDR1 is MDHEN, CDR2 SYDVKM, per germline. The CDR3 contains 13 residues. The V and J ends lost 7 bases and 2 bases, in that order; junction bases with no gene match: 3. The DNA of the CDR3 is TGTGCCAGCATTTCTAGCGGGGCCTACGAGCAGTACTTC. It encodes CASISSGAYEQYF.

The chain links TRBV25-1 to TRBJ2-3; D unclear. Germline V gene lookup returns CDR1 MGHDK and CDR2 SYGVNS. V was pared by 4 bases and J by 5 bases, with 10 bases between. The CDR3 runs 13 residues. CDR3 DNA sequence: TGTGCCAGCAGTGGAGAGCCTGTAGATACGCAGTATTTT. It specifies CASSGEPVDTQYF.

This clone was counted between two and nine times. This chain connects TRBV27 to TRBJ2-3, with a tentative D call TRBD2 (6 bases). This CDR3 comprises 14 residues. Germline lookup yields CDR1 MNHEY and CDR2 SMNVEV (reference sequence). Trimming cost V 6 bases and J 0 bases, with 10 bases left between them. The CDR3: CASSIGTSTDTQYF. CDR3 nucleotides: TGTGCCAGCAGCATCGGGACTAGCACAGATACGCAGTATTTT.

This chain links TRBV6-5 with TRBJ2-7; 12 nucleotides agree with TRBD1. Germline CDR1 and CDR2: MNHEY and SVGAGI. The CDR3 is 15 residues long. J gave up 2 bases and V 5 bases, and 4 bases lay outside the gene matches. CDR3 bases: TGTGCCAGCAGTCTCCGGGACAGGGGGCCCTACGAGCAGTACTTC. Translated: CASSLRDRGPYEQYF.

V and J are TRBV11-3 and TRBJ2-2, with 10 bases matching TRBD1. Germline trimming cut 5 bases from V and 1 base from J; bases unmatched to any gene: 4. In germline, CDR1 is SGHNT, CDR2 YENEEA. The CDR3 has 16 amino acids. CDR3 sequence (DNA): TGTGCCAGCAGCCACGGACAGGGGGTGAACACCGGGGAGCTGTTTTTT. Its translation is CASSHGQGVNTGELFF.

This clone showed up just a few times. The chain employs TRBV14 and TRBJ1-1, with 9 nucleotides matching TRBD1. With 3 bases clipped from V and 4 bases from J, the junction kept 6 bases outside the gene matches. The germline gives CDR1 SGHDN, CDR2 FVKESK. The CDR3 covers 15 residues. DNA of the CDR3: TGTGCCAGCAGCCAGTACAGGGGGCTGGGCACTGAAGCTTTCTTT. Its translation is CASSQYRGLGTEAFF.

This clone was counted between two and nine times. The chain's CDR3 is CASSRTSGDYEQYF. The CDR3 DNA is TGTGCCAGCAGTCGGACTAGCGGGGACTACGAGCAGTACTTC. The chain joins TRBV2 to TRBJ2-7; TRBD2 matches 12 bases. The germline CDR1 and CDR2 sequences are SNHLY and FYNNEI. This CDR3 has 14 amino acids. The junction had 2 bases not matched to a gene; V was cut back by 5 bases and J by 3 bases. Full variable domain (outside the CDR3, taken from reference TRBV2 and TRBJ2-7): EPEVTQTPSHQVTQMGQEVILRCVPISNHLYFYWYRQILGQKVEFLVSFYNNEISEKSEIFDDQFSVERPDGSNFTLKIRSTKLEDSAMYFCASSRTSGDYEQYFGPGTRLTVT.